This T cell receptor beta chain stems from a study of T cells in Graves' hyperthyroidism and ophthalmopathy. Whole-study results and caveats: Ophthalmopathy and stable hyperthyroidism were separated by a 13 V-J model.

Hyperthyroidism patients were newly diagnosed, had disease duration under 2 months, and were aged 18 to 65 years. Amplification of TCR beta CDR3 regions used RNA as the template. TCR CDR3 regions were first amplified by RT-PCR with HTBI primers. TCRdb analysed the multiplex PCR reads with MiXCR anew, one entry per CDR3 protein. In the table there are nearly 750,000 distinct CDR3 sequences, roughly 32% of which are singletons. As regards this clonotype: What it binds is unknown.

Germline lookup yields CDR1 SGHTA and CDR2 FQGNSA. The CDR3 runs to 12 residues. The sequencing input was blood. This receptor was taken from a woman aged 40-49 years with Graves' hyperthyroidism. The chain is built from TRBV7-2 and TRBJ2-7; no reliable D call. The J call may be wrong; the DNA end is better matched by TRBJ2-1. The CDR3 loop reads CASSFYSNEQFF. The CDR3 DNA reads TGTGCCAGCAGCTTCTATAGCAATGAGCAGTTCTTC.